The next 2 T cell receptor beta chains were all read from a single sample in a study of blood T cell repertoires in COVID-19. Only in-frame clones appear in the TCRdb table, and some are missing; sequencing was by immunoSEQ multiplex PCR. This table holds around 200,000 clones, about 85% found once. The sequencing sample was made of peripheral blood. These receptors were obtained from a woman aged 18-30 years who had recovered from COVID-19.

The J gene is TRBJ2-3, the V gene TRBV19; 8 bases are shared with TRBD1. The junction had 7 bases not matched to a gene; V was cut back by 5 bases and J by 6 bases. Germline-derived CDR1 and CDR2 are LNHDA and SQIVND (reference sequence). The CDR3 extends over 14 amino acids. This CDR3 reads CASSLWTGRDTQYF. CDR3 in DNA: TGTGCCAGTAGTCTATGGACAGGGCGGGATACGCAGTATTTT.

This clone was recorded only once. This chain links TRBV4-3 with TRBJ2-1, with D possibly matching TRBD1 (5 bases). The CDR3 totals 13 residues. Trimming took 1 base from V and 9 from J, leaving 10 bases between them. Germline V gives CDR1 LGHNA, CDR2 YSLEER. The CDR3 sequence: CASSQVTGGEQFF. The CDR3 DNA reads TGCGCCAGCAGCCAAGTAACAGGTGGTGAGCAGTTCTTC.